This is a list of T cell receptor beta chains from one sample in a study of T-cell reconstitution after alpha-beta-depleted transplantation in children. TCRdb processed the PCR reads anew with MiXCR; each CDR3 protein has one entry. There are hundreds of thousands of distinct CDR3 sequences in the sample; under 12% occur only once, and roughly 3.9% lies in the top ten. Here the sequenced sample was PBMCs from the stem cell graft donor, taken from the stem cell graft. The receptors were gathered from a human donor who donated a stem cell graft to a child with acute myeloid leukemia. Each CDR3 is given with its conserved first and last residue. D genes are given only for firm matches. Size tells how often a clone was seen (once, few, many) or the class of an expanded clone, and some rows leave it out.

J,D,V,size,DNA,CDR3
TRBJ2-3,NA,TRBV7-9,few,TGTGCCGGCCAATTGGGTCCTACAGATACGCAGTATTTT,CAGQLGPTDTQYF
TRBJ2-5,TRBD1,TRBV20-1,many,TGCAGTGCGACTAACAGGGGGGAGACCCAGTACTTC,CSATNRGETQYF
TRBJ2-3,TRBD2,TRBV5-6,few,TGTGCCAGCAGCAGACTAGCGGGCCTTACCACAGATACGCAGTATTTT,CASSRLAGLTTDTQYF
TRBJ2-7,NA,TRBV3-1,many,TGTGCCAGCAGCCAAGACGTCAAACAGGGGCAGTACTTC,CASSQDVKQGQYF
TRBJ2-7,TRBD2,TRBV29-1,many,TGCAGCGTCTTTGGAAGCGGGAGGGCCTACGAGCAGTACTTC,CSVFGSGRAYEQYF
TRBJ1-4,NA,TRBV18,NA,TGTGCCAGCTCACCGACGACGTCTTCTTACGAGAATGAAAAACTGTTTTTT,CASSPTTSSYENEKLFF
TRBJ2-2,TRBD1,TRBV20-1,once,TGCAGTGCTAGAGGTGCAGGGGGCGGGAACACCGGGGAGCTGTTTTTT,CSARGAGGGNTGELFF
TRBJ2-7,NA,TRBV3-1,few,TGTGCCAGCAGCCAAGTAGGAACTAGCTCCGAGCAGTACTTC,CASSQVGTSSEQYF
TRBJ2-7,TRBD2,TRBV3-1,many,TGTGCCAGCAGCCAAGGGACTAGCTCGTCCGAGCAGTACTTC,CASSQGTSSSEQYF
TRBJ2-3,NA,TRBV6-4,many,TGTGCCAGCAGCCGGGGTTTCACAGATACGCAGTATTTT,CASSRGFTDTQYF
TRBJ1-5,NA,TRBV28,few,TGTGCCAGCACCGTCGGGACTCCCAATCAGCCCCAGCATTTT,CASTVGTPNQPQHF
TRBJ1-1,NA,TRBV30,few,TGTGCCTGGAGTGAACTCCGACAGGTTAACACTGAAGCTTTCTTT,CAWSELRQVNTEAFF
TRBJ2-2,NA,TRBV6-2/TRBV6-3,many,TGTGCCAGCACCATAGCGCGCGGGGAGCTGTTTTTT,CASTIARGELFF
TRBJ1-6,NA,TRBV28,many,TGTGCCAGCAGTTTTATCCCACCCACTGGTGGTTCACCCCTCCACTTT,CASSFIPPTGGSPLHF
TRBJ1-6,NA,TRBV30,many,TGTGCCTGGAACCTAGCGGGTAATTCACCCCTCCACTTT,CAWNLAGNSPLHF
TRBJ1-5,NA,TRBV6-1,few,TGTGCCAGCAGAGAGGGTGGGGAAAATCAGCCCCAGCATTTT,CASREGGENQPQHF
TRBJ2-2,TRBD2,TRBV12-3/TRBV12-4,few,TGTGCCAGCAGTTTTGCCCTTTTGGCAGCTCCGGGACTAGCGAACACCGGGGAGCTGTTTTTT,CASSFALLAAPGLANTGELFF
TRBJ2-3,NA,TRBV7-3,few,TGTGCCAGCATCAAAAATTTGAGCACAGATACGCAGTATTTT,CASIKNLSTDTQYF
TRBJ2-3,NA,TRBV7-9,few,TGTGCCAGCCTGGGGGCTAGCGGAGGTACCACAGATACGCAGTATTTT,CASLGASGGTTDTQYF
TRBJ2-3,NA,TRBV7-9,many,TGTGCCAGCAGCCCAGTCGATCATACGCAGTATTTT,CASSPVDHTQYF
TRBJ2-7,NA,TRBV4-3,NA,TGCGCCAGCAGCCAAGATCTTCAGGGCAACTCCTACGAGCAGTACTTC,CASSQDLQGNSYEQYF
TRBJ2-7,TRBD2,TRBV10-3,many,TGTGCCACCGGTAGCGGGAGAGGGTCCTACGAGCAGTACTTC,CATGSGRGSYEQYF
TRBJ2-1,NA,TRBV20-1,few,TGCAGTGCAGGCCGGGCGGGGGAGCAGTTCTTC,CSAGRAGEQFF
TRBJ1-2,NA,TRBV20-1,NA,TGCAGTGCTAGAGATACCGTGTTTGGAGGCTACACCTTC,CSARDTVFGGYTF
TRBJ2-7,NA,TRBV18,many,TGTGCCAGCTCGAGGGGGGGAGAATCCGAGCAGTACTTC,CASSRGGESEQYF
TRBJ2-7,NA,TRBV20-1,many,TGCAGTGCTAGGGCAGACAGGTACGAGCAGTACTTC,CSARADRYEQYF
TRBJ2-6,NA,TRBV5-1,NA,TGCGCCAGCAGCTTGGAGGGACAATTTGGTGCTGGGGCCAACGTCCTGACTTTC,CASSLEGQFGAGANVLTF
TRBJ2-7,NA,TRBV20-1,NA,TGCAGTGCGGGTAGCGGATACTACGAGCAGTACTTC,CSAGSGYYEQYF
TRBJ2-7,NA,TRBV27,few,TGTGCCAGCGGCTTCAGTGGTGGCCACGAGCAGTACTTC,CASGFSGGHEQYF